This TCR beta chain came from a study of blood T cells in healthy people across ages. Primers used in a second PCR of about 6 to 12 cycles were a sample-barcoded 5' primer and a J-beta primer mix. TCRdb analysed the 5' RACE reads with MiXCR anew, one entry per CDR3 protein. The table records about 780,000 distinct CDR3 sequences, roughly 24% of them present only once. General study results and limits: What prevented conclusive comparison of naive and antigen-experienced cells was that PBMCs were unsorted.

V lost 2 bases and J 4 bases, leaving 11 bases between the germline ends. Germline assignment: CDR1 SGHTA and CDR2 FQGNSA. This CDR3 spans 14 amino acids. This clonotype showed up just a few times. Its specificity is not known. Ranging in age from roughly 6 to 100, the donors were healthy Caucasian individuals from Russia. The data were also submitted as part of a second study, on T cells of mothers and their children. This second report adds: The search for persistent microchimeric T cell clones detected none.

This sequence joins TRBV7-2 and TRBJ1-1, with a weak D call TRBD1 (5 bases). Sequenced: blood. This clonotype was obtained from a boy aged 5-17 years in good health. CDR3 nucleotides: TGTGCCAGCAGCTTACGAACCCAGGGCACTGAAGCTTTCTTT. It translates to CASSLRTQGTEAFF.